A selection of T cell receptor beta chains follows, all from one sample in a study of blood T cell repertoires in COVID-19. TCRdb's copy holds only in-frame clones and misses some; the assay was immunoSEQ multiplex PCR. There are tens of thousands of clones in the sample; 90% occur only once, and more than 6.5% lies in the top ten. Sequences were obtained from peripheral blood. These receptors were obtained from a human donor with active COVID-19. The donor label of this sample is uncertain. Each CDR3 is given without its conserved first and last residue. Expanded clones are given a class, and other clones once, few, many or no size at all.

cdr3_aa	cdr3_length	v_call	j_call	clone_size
AWSGGGVWSNQPQH	14	TRBV30	TRBJ1-5	.
ASTLGQRNYGYT	12	TRBV2	TRBJ1-2	.
ASRSATGTELQPQH	14	TRBV28	TRBJ1-5	.
ASSLDMRLHEQF	12	TRBV11-2	TRBJ2-1	.
SVVWQGTDTQY	11	TRBV29-1	TRBJ2-3	.
ASSPETRADTQY	12	TRBV18	TRBJ2-3	.
ATSESGTSGRIRGKETQY	18	TRBV24-1	TRBJ2-5	.
ASSPPDREYNEQF	13	TRBV4-2	TRBJ2-1	.
ASSYSIGGPGNIQY	14	TRBV6-5	TRBJ2-4	.
ASGRGQGAYEQY	12	TRBV27	TRBJ2-7	.
ASSLFTGELF	10	TRBV9	TRBJ2-2	.
ASSESPREGRSKNIQY	16	TRBV25-1	TRBJ2-4	.
ASIDREGKAF	10	TRBV19	TRBJ1-1	.
ASSFGGLGTEAF	12	TRBV7-3	TRBJ1-1	few
ASSILGGREEQF	12	TRBV19	TRBJ2-1	.
SATGGGEQY	9	TRBV20-1	TRBJ2-7	.
AWSTPGTNEKLF	12	TRBV30	TRBJ1-4	.
ASSQNGGPGPQH	12	TRBV4-1	TRBJ1-5	.
ASRLAGLAGRGEQY	14	TRBV12-2	TRBJ2-7	once
AISESAVADTQY	12	TRBV10-3	TRBJ2-3	.
ASSIERGTSGQETQY	15	TRBV19	TRBJ2-5	.
ASSVERGGKYNEQF	14	TRBV2	TRBJ2-1	.
ASSLRDREYNEQF	13	TRBV13	TRBJ2-1	.
ASSFGRGNFQETQY	14	TRBV6-5	TRBJ2-5	.
ASSDWSLALH	10	TRBV6-1	TRBJ1-6	.
ASSLSPGSGNQPQH	14	TRBV27	TRBJ1-5	.